The 21 T cell receptor beta chains presented below share a single source sample, sequenced in a study of cytomegalovirus exposure and HLA in healthy donors. Sequenced by immunoSEQ multiplex PCR; TCRdb stores in-frame clones only, minus some. This table has over 200,000 clones, around 88% appearing once. The sample consisted of PBMCs. The receptors derive from a woman between 18 and 29 years old in good health and CMV-seronegative.

V and J are TRBV10-3 and TRBJ1-4; D gene uncertain. This CDR3 region has 15 residues. Trimming removed 2 bases from V and 7 bases from J, with 14 bases in between. Germline CDR1 and CDR2: ENHRY and SYGVKD. The CDR3 protein is CAISEAEGMAEKLFF. In DNA form, the CDR3 reads TGTGCCATCAGTGAGGCGGAAGGAATGGCTGAAAAACTGTTTTTT.

The rearrangement joins TRBV6-5 to TRBJ2-3; 9 nucleotides match TRBD2. Looked up from germline, CDR1 is MNHEY and CDR2 is SVGAGI. This CDR3 is built from 15 residues. The J segment lost 2 bases and the V segment lost 5 bases, leaving 5 bases of the junction unmatched. The DNA for the CDR3 is TGTGCCAGCAGTCCGGGACTAGCCAACACAGATACGCAGTATTTT. This gives the protein CASSPGLANTDTQYF.

The chain employs TRBV28 and TRBJ2-2, with 7 bases lining up with TRBD2. Germline assignment: CDR1 MDHEN and CDR2 SYDVKM. The CDR3 sequence is 15 residues long. The J segment lost 6 bases and the V segment lost 3 bases, leaving 7 bases of the junction unmatched. In DNA form, the CDR3 reads TGTGCCAGCAGTTTTTCCGGGAGGAGAGCCGGGGAGCTGTTTTTT. It encodes CASSFSGRRAGELFF.

V gene TRBV9 combines with J gene TRBJ1-3; D not resolved. V dropped 0 bases and J dropped 3 bases, with 10 bases sitting between them. Germline-derived CDR1 and CDR2 are SGDLS and YYNGEE. The CDR3 spans 15 residues. CDR3 DNA sequence: TGTGCCAGCAGCGTAGAAGCTCGGGATGGAAACACCATATATTTT. It yields the protein CASSVEARDGNTIYF.

The chain combines TRBV9 with TRBJ2-2; the D gene is possibly TRBD1 (6 bases). The ends were cut back, 3 bases at V and 6 bases at J, with 15 bases in the middle. This CDR3 is built from 15 residues. Germline CDR1 SGDLS, CDR2 YYNGEE. CDR3 sequence reads: CASSATGSRPGELFF. Here the CDR3 DNA reads TGTGCCAGCAGCGCAACAGGGTCTCGCCCCGGGGAGCTGTTTTTT.

This chain joins TRBV2 and TRBJ2-1; the D gene is possibly TRBD1 (5 bases). The CDR3 runs to 16 residues. V was pared by 2 bases and J by 3 bases, with 14 bases between. Looked up from germline, CDR1 is SNHLY and CDR2 is FYNNEI. The CDR3 loop reads CASSESLVGLYNEQFF. For the CDR3, the DNA is TGTGCCAGCAGTGAATCTCTTGTGGGGCTCTACAATGAGCAGTTCTTC.

The chain uses TRBV9 and TRBJ1-1, with 12 bases aligning to TRBD1. Looked up from germline, CDR1 is SGDLS and CDR2 is YYNGEE. CDR3 size: 17 residues. Trimming at V came to 4 bases and at J to 3 bases, leaving 10 bases not matched to a gene. The CDR3 loop reads CASSPSGTGGADTEAFF. CDR3 coding DNA: TGTGCCAGCAGCCCTTCCGGGACAGGGGGCGCGGACACTGAAGCTTTCTTT.

There are a few counts of this clone. The chain uses TRBV7-9 and TRBJ1-3; D is ambiguous. The germline V gene encodes CDR1 SEHNR and CDR2 FQNEAQ (reference sequence). The V gene lost 5 bases and the J gene lost 8 bases, with 13 bases spanning the gap. This CDR3 comprises 13 residues. Here the CDR3 DNA reads TGTGCCAGCAGCGTCTCATTGGGCCACACCATATATTTT. Its translation: CASSVSLGHTIYF. The full variable domain, in which reference TRBV7-9 and TRBJ1-3 provide the parts outside the CDR3, is DTGVSQNPRHKITKRGQNVTFRCDPISEHNRLYWYRQTLGQGPEFLTYFQNEAQLEKSRLLSDRFSAERPKGSFSTLEIQRTEQGDSAMYLCASSVSLGHTIYFGEGSWLTVV.

V usage is TRBV19 and J usage is TRBJ2-7; tentative D call: TRBD1 (6 bases). The ends were cut back, 3 bases at V and 2 bases at J, with 11 bases in the middle. CDR3 size: 14 residues. Germline lookup yields CDR1 LNHDA and CDR2 SQIVND (reference sequence). CDR3 sequence: CASSIPGDPYEQYF. CDR3 DNA sequence: TGTGCCAGTAGTATTCCAGGGGACCCCTACGAGCAGTACTTC.

The sample holds one count of this clone. The V and J genes are TRBV11-2 and TRBJ2-1, with a possible D match to TRBD2 (6 bases). Trimming stripped 0 bases from V and 2 bases from J, with 8 bases between. The CDR3 covers 15 residues. CDR1 SGHAT and CDR2 FQNNGV come from the germline V gene. CDR3 sequence reads: CASSLEGGAYNEQFF. Here the CDR3 DNA reads TGTGCCAGCAGCTTAGAGGGAGGCGCCTACAATGAGCAGTTCTTC.

In its sample, this clone is medium-sized. V usage is TRBV4-2 and J usage is TRBJ2-3, with D possibly matching TRBD1 (5 bases). Between the trimmed V and J ends, which lost 0 bases and 6 bases, there was a span of 13 bases. The germline gives CDR1 LGHNA, CDR2 YNFKEQ. The CDR3 extends over 15 amino acids. This chain's CDR3 is CASSQDMQGWDTQYF. The CDR3 nucleotides are TGTGCCAGCAGCCAAGATATGCAGGGTTGGGATACGCAGTATTTT.

The V gene is TRBV27, the J gene TRBJ1-4; TRBD1 matches 7 bases. The J segment lost 0 bases and the V segment lost 5 bases, leaving 15 bases of the junction unmatched. CDR1 and CDR2 from the germline V gene are MNHEY and SMNVEV (reference sequence). This CDR3 contains 19 residues. The CDR3 DNA reads as TGTGCCAGCAGTCCAAGACAGGGAATGGGGGCACCAACTAATGAAAAACTGTTTTTT. Translation: CASSPRQGMGAPTNEKLFF.

This chain links TRBV18 with TRBJ2-7; 10 bases match TRBD2. After removal of 2 bases from V and 7 bases from J, the junction contained 5 bases not matched to a gene. Per germline, CDR1 KGHSH and CDR2 LQKENI. The CDR3 loop spans 14 amino acids. The CDR3 DNA reads TGTGCCAGCTCACCATTACTAGCGGGGAGAGAGCAGTACTTC. Its translation is CASSPLLAGREQYF.

About this clone: Additional DNA sequences in this sample encode the identical CDR3. The CDR3 DNA follows: TGTGCCAGCAGTGTAACTAGCGGTTCCTACAATGAGCAGTTCTTC. Translated: CASSVTSGSYNEQFF. J is TRBJ2-1 and V is TRBV6-1; TRBD2 aligns across 8 bases. Germline CDR1 and CDR2: MNHNS and SASEGT. V trimming: 4 bases; J trimming: 1 base; junction bases outside the gene matches: 3. The CDR3 contains 15 residues.

The rearrangement joins TRBV27 to TRBJ2-1; possible D gene TRBD2, 6 bases. The germline V gene has CDR1 MNHEY and CDR2 SMNVEV (reference sequence). The CDR3 spans 15 residues. With 3 bases removed from V and 4 bases from J, the gap between germline ends came to 13 bases. The CDR3 coding sequence is TGTGCCAGCAGTTTTCGGGGGAGAGGTTACAATGAGCAGTTCTTC. Protein sequence: CASSFRGRGYNEQFF.

The chain has TRBV29-1 and TRBJ1-2; a possible D gene is TRBD1 (5 bases). Germline-derived CDR1 and CDR2 are SQVTM and ANQGSEA. Between the trimmed V and J ends, which lost 7 bases and 8 bases, there was a span of 17 bases. The length of the CDR3 is 12 residues. CDR3 in amino acids: CSASDSLGGYTF. CDR3 nucleotide sequence: TGCAGCGCCTCTGACAGTTTGGGCGGCTACACCTTC.

V usage is TRBV4-2 and J usage is TRBJ1-3; no firm D call. The CDR3 has 15 residues. Germline assignment: CDR1 LGHNA and CDR2 YNFKEQ. Deletions cut 4 bases from V and 2 bases from J, with 12 bases between. Here the CDR3 reads CASSPEMRAGNTIYF. For the CDR3, the DNA is TGTGCCAGCAGCCCTGAGATGAGGGCTGGAAACACCATATATTTT.

The CDR3 DNA follows: TGTGCCAGCAGTGAAAGCACCGGACTTGGCTCTGGAAACACCATATATTTT. Protein: CASSESTGLGSGNTIYF. The V gene is TRBV6-1, the J gene TRBJ1-3, with D hard to call. The V end lost 2 bases, the J end lost 0 bases, and 14 bases lay between the germline ends. The CDR3 covers 17 residues. Germline values: CDR1 MNHNS, CDR2 SASEGT.

The rearrangement links TRBV5-1 to TRBJ2-3, with TRBD1 matching over 8 bases. The CDR3 has 16 amino acids. Trimming removed 1 base from V and 3 bases from J; junction bases left unmatched: 7. Germline-derived CDR1 and CDR2 are SGHRS and YFSETQ. CDR3 sequence reads: CASSLRSRGLTDTQYF. The CDR3 DNA sequence: TGCGCCAGCAGCTTGAGGAGCAGGGGGCTTACAGATACGCAGTATTTT.

This chain connects TRBV7-3 to TRBJ1-1; D unclear. The V gene lost 5 bases and the J gene lost 4 bases, with 14 bases spanning the gap. The CDR3 spans 14 residues. Germline CDR1 SGHTA, CDR2 FQGTGA. CDR3 bases: TGTGCCAGCAGCCCCGGGAGCTACGGCACTGAAGCTTTCTTT. Translated: CASSPGSYGTEAFF.

The chain couples TRBV28 to TRBJ2-7; 8 bases are a match to TRBD2. V trimming: 5 bases; J trimming: 2 bases; junction bases outside the gene matches: 11. The CDR3 extends over 16 amino acids. Germline V gene data show CDR1 as MDHEN and CDR2 as SYDVKM. The chain's CDR3 is CASSEPGTRGTYEQYF. The CDR3 DNA follows: TGTGCCAGCAGTGAACCCGGGACTAGAGGGACCTACGAGCAGTACTTC.